A single T cell receptor beta chain is shown here with its context. The sample originates from a study of CD8 T cells in Susac syndrome. Germline V lookup: CDR1 SGHTA, CDR2 FQGNSA. The CDR3 runs to 15 residues. The ends lost 5 bases at V and 2 bases at J; junction bases unmatched: 5. An amount of RNA that ranged from about 0.45 to 1 ug was reverse transcribed with random hexamers. Via MiXCR, TCRdb re-called the immunoSEQ multiplex PCR reads, giving one row per CDR3 protein. The sample lists some 190,000 distinct CDR3 sequences, less than 95% occurring once. The sequenced material came from CD4+ T cells from PBMCs. The chain joins TRBV7-2 to TRBJ2-3; 9 bases fit TRBD2. This TCR was sampled from a human donor in good health. The DNA of the CDR3 is TGTGCCAGCAGCCCATCTAGCGGGGTCACAGATACGCAGTATTTT. Translated: CASSPSSGVTDTQYF.